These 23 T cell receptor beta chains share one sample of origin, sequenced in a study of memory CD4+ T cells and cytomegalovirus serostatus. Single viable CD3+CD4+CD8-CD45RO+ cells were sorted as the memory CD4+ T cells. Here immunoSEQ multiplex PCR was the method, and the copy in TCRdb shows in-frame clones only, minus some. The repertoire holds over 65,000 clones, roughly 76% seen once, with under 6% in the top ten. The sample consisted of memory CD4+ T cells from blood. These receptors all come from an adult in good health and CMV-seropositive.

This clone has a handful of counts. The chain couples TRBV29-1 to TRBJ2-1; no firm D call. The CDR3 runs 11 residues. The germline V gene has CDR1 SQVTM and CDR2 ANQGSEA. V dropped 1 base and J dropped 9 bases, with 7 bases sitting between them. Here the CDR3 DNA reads TGCAGCGTTGAAGGGTTGGGTGAGCAGTTCTTC. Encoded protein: CSVEGLGEQFF.

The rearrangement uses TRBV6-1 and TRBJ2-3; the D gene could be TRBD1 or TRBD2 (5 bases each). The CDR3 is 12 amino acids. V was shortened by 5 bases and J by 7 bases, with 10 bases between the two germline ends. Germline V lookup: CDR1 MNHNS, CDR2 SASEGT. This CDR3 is CASSLRGHTQYF. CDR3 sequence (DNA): TGTGCCAGCAGTTTAAGGGGACATACGCAGTATTTT.

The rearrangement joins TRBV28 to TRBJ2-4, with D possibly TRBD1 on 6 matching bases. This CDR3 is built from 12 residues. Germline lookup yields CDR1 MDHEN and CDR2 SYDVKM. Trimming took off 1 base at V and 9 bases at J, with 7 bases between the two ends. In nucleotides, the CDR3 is TGTGCCAGCAGTTTATCCAGGGGCATTCAGTACTTC. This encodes CASSLSRGIQYF.

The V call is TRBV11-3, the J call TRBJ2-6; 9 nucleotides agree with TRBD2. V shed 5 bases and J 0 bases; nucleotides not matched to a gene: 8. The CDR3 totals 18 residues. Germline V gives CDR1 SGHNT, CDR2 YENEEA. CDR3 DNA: TGTGCCAGCAGCCCGCGCGGGAGGGGGGCCTCTGGGGCCAACGTCCTGACTTTC. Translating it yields CASSPRGRGASGANVLTF.

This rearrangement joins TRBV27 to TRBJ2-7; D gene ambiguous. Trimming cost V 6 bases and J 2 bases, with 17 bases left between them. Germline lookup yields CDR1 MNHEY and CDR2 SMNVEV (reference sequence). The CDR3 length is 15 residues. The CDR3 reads CASRTFVRRAYEQYF. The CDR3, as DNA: TGTGCCAGCAGAACTTTCGTACGTCGAGCCTACGAGCAGTACTTC.

CDR3 in amino acids: CASSVGAGGNTEAFF. CDR3 sequence (DNA): TGCGCCAGCAGCGTTGGAGCAGGGGGGAACACTGAAGCTTTCTTT. J is TRBJ1-1 and V is TRBV5-1; 7 nucleotides agree with TRBD1. From germline, CDR1 is SGHRS and CDR2 YFSETQ. J lost 1 base, V lost 4 bases, and 7 bases had no gene match. The CDR3 totals 15 residues.

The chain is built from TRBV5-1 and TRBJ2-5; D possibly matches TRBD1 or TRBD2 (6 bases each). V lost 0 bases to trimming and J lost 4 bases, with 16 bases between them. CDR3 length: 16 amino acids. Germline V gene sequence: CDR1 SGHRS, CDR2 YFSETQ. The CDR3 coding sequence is TGCGCCAGCAGCTTGGTGGGGGGCGCATTGGCAGAGACCCAGTACTTC. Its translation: CASSLVGGALAETQYF.

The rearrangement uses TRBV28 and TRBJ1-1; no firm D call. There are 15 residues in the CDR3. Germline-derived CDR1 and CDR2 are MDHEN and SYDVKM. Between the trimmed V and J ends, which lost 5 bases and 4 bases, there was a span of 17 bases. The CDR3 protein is CASSLTPVGGTEAFF. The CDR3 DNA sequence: TGTGCCAGCAGTCTCACCCCCGTCGGTGGCACTGAAGCTTTCTTT.

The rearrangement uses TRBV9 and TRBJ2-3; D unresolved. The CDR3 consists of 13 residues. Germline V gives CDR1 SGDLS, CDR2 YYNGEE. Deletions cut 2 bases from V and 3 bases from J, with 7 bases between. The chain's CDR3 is CASSVLGTDTQYF. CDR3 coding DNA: TGTGCCAGCAGCGTGTTAGGGACAGATACGCAGTATTTT.

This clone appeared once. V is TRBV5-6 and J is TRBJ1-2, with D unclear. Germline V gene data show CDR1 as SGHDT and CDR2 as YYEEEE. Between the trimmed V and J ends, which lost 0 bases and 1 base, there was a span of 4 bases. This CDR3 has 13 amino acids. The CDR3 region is CASSLDNNYGYTF. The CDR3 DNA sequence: TGTGCCAGCAGCTTGGACAATAACTATGGCTACACCTTC.

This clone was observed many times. CDR3: CASSRERGTDTQYF. The DNA for the CDR3 is TGCGCCAGCAGCAGGGAGCGGGGGACAGATACGCAGTATTTT. V gene TRBV5-1 combines with J gene TRBJ2-3, with 8 bases lining up with TRBD2. CDR3 length equals 14 residues. Germline CDR1 reads SGHRS; CDR2 reads YFSETQ. V shed 4 bases and J 3 bases; nucleotides not matched to a gene: 4.

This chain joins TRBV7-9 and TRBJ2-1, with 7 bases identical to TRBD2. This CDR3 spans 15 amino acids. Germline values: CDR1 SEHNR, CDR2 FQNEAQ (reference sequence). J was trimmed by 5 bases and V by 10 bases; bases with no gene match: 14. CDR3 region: CATHRGVTGDNEQFF. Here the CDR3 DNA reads TGTGCCACTCACCGGGGGGTTACCGGCGACAATGAGCAGTTCTTC.

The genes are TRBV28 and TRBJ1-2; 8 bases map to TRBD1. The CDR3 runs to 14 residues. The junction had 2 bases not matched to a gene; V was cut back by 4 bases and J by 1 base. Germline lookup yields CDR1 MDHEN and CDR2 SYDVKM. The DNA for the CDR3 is TGTGCCAGCAGTTACAGGGGGAATAACTATGGCTACACCTTC. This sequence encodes CASSYRGNNYGYTF.

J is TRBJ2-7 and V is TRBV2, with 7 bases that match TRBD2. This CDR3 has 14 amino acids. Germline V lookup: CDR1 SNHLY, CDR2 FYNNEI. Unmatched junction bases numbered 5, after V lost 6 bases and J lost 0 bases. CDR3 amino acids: CASRRERDSYEQYF. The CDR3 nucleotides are TGTGCCAGCAGGAGAGAGCGGGACTCCTACGAGCAGTACTTC.

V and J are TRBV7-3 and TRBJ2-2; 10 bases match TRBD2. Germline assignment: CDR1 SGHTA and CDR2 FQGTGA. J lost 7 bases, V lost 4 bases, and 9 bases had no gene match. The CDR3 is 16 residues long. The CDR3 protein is CASSSDSGRANGELFF. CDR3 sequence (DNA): TGTGCCAGCAGCTCCGACAGCGGGAGGGCGAACGGGGAGCTGTTTTTT. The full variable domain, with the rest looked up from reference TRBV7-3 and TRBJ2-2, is GAGVSQTPSNKVTEKGKYVELRCDPISGHTALYWYRQSLGQGPEFLIYFQGTGAADDSGLPNDRFFAVRPEGSVSTLKIQRTERGDSAVYLCASSSDSGRANGELFFGEGSRLTVL.

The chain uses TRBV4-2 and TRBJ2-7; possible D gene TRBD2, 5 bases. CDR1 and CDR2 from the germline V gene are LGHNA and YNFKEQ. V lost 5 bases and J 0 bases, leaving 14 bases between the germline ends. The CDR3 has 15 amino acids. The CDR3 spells CASSESGVGSYEQYF. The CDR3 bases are TGTGCCAGCAGCGAGTCCGGGGTGGGCTCCTACGAGCAGTACTTC.

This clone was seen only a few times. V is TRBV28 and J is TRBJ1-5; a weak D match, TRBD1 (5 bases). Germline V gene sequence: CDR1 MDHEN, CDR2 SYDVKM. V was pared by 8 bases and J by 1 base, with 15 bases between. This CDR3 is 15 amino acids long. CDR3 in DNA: TGTGCCAGCCTCGAGGAGGGACGGAGCAATCAGCCCCAGCATTTT. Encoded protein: CASLEEGRSNQPQHF.

This CDR3 is CASSLGEARGYGYTF. The CDR3 bases are TGCGCCAGCAGCTTGGGGGAGGCCCGGGGCTATGGCTACACCTTC. The chain recombines TRBV5-1 with TRBJ1-2, with D uncertain. V lost 0 bases, J lost 4 bases, and 13 bases lay in between. The germline V gene has CDR1 SGHRS and CDR2 YFSETQ. The CDR3 length is 15 residues.

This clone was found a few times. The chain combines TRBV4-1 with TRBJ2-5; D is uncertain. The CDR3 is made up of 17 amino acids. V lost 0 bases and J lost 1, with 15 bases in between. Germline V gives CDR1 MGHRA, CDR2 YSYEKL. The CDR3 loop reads CASSQDRSRQVQETQYF. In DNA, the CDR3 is TGCGCCAGCAGCCAAGATCGCTCCCGGCAAGTCCAAGAGACCCAGTACTTC.

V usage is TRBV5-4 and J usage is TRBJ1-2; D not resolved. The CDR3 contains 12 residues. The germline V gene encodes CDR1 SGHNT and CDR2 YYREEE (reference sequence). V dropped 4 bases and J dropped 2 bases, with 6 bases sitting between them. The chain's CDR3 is CASSVSNYGYTF. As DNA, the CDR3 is TGTGCCAGCAGCGTTTCCAACTATGGCTACACCTTC.

The chain's CDR3 is CASRRTLDRGRTNEQFF. The CDR3 region has the DNA TGTGCCAGCAGGAGAACCTTAGACAGGGGGAGGACGAATGAGCAGTTCTTC. The V gene is TRBV2, the J gene TRBJ2-1; 9 bases are shared with TRBD1. The V gene's germline CDR1 is SNHLY and CDR2 FYNNEI. V trimming: 6 bases; J trimming: 7 bases; junction bases outside the gene matches: 16. The CDR3 loop spans 17 amino acids.

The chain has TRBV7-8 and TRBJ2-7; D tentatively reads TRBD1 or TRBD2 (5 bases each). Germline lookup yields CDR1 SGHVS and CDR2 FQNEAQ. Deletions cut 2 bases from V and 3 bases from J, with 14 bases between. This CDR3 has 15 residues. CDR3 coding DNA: TGTGCCAGCAGCTTACGGGACGGGCCCCTCTACGAGCAGTACTTC. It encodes CASSLRDGPLYEQYF.

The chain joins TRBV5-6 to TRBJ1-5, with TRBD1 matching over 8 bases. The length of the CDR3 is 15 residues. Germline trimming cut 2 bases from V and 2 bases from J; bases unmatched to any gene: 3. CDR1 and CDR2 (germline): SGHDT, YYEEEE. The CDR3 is CASSFSTGGNQPQHF. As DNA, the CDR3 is TGTGCCAGCAGCTTTTCGACAGGGGGCAATCAGCCCCAGCATTTT.